The present T cell receptor (beta chain) was sequenced within a study of blood T cells in healthy people across ages. CDR1 MNHEY and CDR2 SVGEGT come from the germline V gene. The CDR3 covers 15 residues. Sample-barcoded 5' priming and a J-beta primer mix drove a second PCR of roughly 7 to 11 cycles. Through a template-switch adaptor with 12 random nucleotides, each cDNA molecule received a tag. TCRdb fed the 5' RACE reads into MiXCR, producing one record per CDR3 protein. The profile shows just over 800,000 distinct CDR3 sequences, approximately 65% of them singletons. The source of this sequence is a man aged 25 to 45 in good health. This chain joins TRBV6-2 or TRBV6-3 and TRBJ2-4; 9 bases are shared with TRBD1. The J call is in doubt because the DNA end fits TRBJ2-5 better. Sequencing was done on a sample of blood. This CDR3 reads CASSYSDRGPETQYF. Written as DNA, the CDR3 is TGTGCCAGCAGTTACTCGGACAGGGGACCAGAGACCCAGTACTTC.